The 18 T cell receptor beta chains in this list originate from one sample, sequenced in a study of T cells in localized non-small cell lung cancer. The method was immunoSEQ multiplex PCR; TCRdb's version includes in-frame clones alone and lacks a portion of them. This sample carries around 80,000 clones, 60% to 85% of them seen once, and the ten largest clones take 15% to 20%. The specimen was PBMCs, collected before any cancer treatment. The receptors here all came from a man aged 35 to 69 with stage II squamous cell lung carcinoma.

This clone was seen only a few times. CDR3 region: CASSFTGAFNQPQHF. CDR3 coding DNA: TGTGCCAGCAGTTTCACAGGGGCCTTCAATCAGCCCCAGCATTTT. The chain joins TRBV27 to TRBJ1-5; TRBD1 matches at 7 bases. The CDR3 loop spans 15 amino acids. Trimming removed 3 bases from V and 3 bases from J; junction bases left unmatched: 5. Per germline, CDR1 MNHEY and CDR2 SMNVEV (reference sequence).

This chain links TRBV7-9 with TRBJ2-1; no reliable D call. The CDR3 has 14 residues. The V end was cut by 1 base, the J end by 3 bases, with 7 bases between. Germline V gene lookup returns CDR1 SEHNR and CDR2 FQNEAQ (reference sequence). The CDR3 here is CASSLEGSYNEQFF. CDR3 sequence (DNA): TGTGCCAGCAGCTTAGAGGGCAGCTACAATGAGCAGTTCTTC.

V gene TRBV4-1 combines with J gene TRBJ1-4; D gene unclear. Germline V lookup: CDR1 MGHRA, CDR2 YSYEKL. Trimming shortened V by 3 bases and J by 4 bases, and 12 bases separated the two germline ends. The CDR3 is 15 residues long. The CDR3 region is CASSHTVFSNEKLFF. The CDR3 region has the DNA TGCGCCAGCAGCCATACAGTGTTCAGTAATGAAAAACTGTTTTTT.

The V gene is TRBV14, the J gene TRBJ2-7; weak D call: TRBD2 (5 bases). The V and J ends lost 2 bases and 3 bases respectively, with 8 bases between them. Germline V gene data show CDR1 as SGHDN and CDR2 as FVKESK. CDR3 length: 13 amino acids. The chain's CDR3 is CASSQPRGYEQYF. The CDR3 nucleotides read TGTGCCAGCAGCCAACCACGGGGCTACGAGCAGTACTTC.

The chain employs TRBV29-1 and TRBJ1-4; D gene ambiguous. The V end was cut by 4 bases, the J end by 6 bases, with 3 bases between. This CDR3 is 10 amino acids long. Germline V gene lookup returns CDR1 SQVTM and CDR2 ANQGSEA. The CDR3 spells CSVGDEKLFF. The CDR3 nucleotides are TGCAGCGTTGGGGATGAAAAACTGTTTTTT. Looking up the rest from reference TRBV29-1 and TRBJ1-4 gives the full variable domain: SAVISQKPSRDICQRGTSLTIQCQVDSQVTMMFWYRQQPGQSLTLIATANQGSEATYESGFVIDKFPISRPNLTFSTLTVSNMSPEDSSIYLCSVGDEKLFFGSGTQLSVL.

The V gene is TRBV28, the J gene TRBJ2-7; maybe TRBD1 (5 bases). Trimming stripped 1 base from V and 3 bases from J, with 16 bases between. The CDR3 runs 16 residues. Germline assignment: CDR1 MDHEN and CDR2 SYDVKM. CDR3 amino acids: CASSLFITGGRYEQYF. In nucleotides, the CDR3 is TGTGCCAGCAGTTTATTCATCACAGGTGGTCGCTACGAGCAGTACTTC.

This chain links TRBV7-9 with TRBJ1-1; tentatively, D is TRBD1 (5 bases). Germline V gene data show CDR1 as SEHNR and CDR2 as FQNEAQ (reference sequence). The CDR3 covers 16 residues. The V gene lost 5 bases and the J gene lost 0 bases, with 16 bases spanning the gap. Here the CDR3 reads CASSGAPGQMNTEAFF. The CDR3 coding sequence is TGTGCCAGCAGCGGGGCACCTGGGCAGATGAACACTGAAGCTTTCTTT.

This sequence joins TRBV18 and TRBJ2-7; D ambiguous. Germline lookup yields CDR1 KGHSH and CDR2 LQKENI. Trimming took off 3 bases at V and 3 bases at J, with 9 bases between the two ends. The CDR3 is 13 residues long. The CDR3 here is CASSPGALYEQYF. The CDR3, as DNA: TGTGCCAGCTCACCCGGCGCTCTCTACGAGCAGTACTTC.

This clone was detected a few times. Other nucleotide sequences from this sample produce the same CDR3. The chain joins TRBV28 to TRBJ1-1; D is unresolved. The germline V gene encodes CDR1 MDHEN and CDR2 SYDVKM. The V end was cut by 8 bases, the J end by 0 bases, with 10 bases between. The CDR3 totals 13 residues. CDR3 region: CASRGRMNTEAFF. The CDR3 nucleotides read TGTGCCAGCCGTGGCAGGATGAACACTGAAGCTTTCTTT.

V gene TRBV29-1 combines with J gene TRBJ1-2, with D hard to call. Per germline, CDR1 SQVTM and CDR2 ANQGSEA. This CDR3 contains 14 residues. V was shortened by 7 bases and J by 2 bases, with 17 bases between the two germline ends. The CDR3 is CSASPASDNYGYTF. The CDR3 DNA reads TGCAGCGCATCCCCCGCGTCTGACAACTATGGCTACACCTTC.

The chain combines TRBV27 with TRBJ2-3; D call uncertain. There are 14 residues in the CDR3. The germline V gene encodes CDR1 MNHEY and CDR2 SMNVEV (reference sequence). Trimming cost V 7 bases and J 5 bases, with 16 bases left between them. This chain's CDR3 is CASKPQAWVDTQYF. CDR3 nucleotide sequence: TGTGCCAGCAAACCCCAGGCGTGGGTAGATACGCAGTATTTT.

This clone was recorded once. CDR3 loop: CASGRGAGNIQYF. CDR3 nucleotide sequence: TGTGCCTCAGGAAGGGGGGCTGGAAACATTCAGTACTTC. The gene calls are TRBV30 and TRBJ2-4; D may correspond to TRBD1 or TRBD2 (6 bases each). The germline V gene has CDR1 GTSNPN and CDR2 SVGIG (reference sequence). This CDR3 is built from 13 residues. V was pared by 7 bases and J by 6 bases, with 16 bases between. The whole variable domain, filled in from reference TRBV30 and TRBJ2-4, reads SQTIHQWPATLVQPVGSPLSLECTVEGTSNPNLYWYRQAAGRGLQLLFYSVGIGQISSEVPQNLSASRPQDRQFILSSKKLLLSDSGFYLCASGRGAGNIQYFGAGTRLSVL.

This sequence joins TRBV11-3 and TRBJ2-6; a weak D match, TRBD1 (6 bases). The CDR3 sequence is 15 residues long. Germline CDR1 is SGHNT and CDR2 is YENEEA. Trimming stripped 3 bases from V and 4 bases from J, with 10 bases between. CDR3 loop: CASSFGTLGANVLTF. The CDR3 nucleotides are TGTGCCAGCAGCTTCGGGACACTCGGGGCCAACGTCCTGACTTTC.

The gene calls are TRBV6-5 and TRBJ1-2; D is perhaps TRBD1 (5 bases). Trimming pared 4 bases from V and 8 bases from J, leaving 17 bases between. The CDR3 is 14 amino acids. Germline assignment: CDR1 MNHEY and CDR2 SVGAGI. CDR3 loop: CASSSTREKRGYTF. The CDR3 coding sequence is TGTGCCAGCAGTTCCACCAGGGAAAAACGCGGCTACACCTTC.

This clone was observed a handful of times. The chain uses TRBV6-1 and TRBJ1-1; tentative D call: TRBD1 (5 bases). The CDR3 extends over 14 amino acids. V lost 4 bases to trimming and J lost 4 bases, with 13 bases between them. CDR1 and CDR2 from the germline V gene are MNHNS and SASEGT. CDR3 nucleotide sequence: TGTGCCAGCAGTGGAGTGGGGGGAGGCACTGAAGCTTTCTTT. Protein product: CASSGVGGGTEAFF.

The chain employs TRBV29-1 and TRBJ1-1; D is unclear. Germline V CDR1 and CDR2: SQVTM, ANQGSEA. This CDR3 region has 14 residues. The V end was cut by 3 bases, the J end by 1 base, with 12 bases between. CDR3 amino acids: CSVEEGGSNTEAFF. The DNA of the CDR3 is TGCAGCGTTGAGGAGGGCGGTTCGAACACTGAAGCTTTCTTT.

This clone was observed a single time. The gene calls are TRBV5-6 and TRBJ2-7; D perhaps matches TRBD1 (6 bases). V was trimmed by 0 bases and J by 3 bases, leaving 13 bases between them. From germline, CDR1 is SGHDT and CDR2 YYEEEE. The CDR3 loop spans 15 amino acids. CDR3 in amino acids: CASSLENRVGYEQYF. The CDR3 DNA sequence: TGTGCCAGCAGCTTGGAGAACAGGGTCGGCTACGAGCAGTACTTC.

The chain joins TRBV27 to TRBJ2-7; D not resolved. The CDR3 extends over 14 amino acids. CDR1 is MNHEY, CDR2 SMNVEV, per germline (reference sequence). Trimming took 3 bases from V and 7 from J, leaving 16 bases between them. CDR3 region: CASSLTRSAREQYF. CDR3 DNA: TGTGCCAGCAGTTTGACGAGATCGGCCCGGGAGCAGTACTTC.